Below are 9 T cell receptor beta chains sequenced from a single sample in a study of cytomegalovirus exposure and HLA in healthy donors. Only in-frame clones appear in the TCRdb table, and some are missing; sequencing was by immunoSEQ multiplex PCR. The sample lists 130,000 to 150,000 clones, approximately 92% occurring once. What was sequenced was PBMCs. The receptor set was obtained from a young woman in good health and CMV-seropositive.

The chain couples TRBV5-4 to TRBJ1-5, with D uncertain. The CDR3 length is 12 residues. Trimming pared 0 bases from V and 7 bases from J, leaving 5 bases between. Germline V lookup: CDR1 SGHNT, CDR2 YYREEE (reference sequence). The CDR3 region is CASSLDKQPQHF. The CDR3 DNA is TGTGCCAGCAGCTTGGACAAACAGCCCCAGCATTTT.

The chain joins TRBV30 to TRBJ2-1; D is perhaps TRBD1 or TRBD2 (5 bases each). V lost 8 bases to trimming and J lost 1 base, with 12 bases between them. Germline values: CDR1 GTSNPN, CDR2 SVGIG (reference sequence). The CDR3 is made up of 13 amino acids. The CDR3 nucleotides are TGTGCCGGGACCCCCCCGTCCTACAATGAGCAGTTCTTC. This sequence encodes CAGTPPSYNEQFF.

This clone occurred a few times. The rearrangement uses TRBV28 and TRBJ1-2; possibly TRBD1 for D (6 bases). Trimming left V 6 bases short and J 10 bases short, with 12 bases between. CDR1 is MDHEN and CDR2 is SYDVKM in the germline V gene. This CDR3 has 11 amino acids. The CDR3 region is CASSRGRPYTF. The DNA of the CDR3 is TGTGCCAGCAGCAGGGGCAGGCCCTACACCTTC.

This chain uses TRBV7-9 with TRBJ2-5; TRBD1 matches at 7 bases. The CDR3 is 15 amino acids. Per germline, CDR1 SEHNR and CDR2 FQNEAQ (reference sequence). Trimming cost V 5 bases and J 2 bases; bases outside gene matches: 8. CDR3 DNA sequence: TGTGCCAGCAGCCCAACCCGGGACAGACAAGAGACCCAGTACTTC. This encodes CASSPTRDRQETQYF.

The genes are TRBV5-6 and TRBJ2-1; tentative D call: TRBD2 (5 bases). The V end was cut by 2 bases, the J end by 8 bases, with 11 bases between. CDR3 length: 13 amino acids. The germline CDR1 and CDR2 sequences are SGHDT and YYEEEE. The chain's CDR3 is CASSFTSTYEQFF. The CDR3 DNA sequence: TGTGCCAGCAGCTTTACTAGTACCTATGAGCAGTTCTTC. The variable domain in full, completed from reference TRBV5-6 and TRBJ2-1, reads DAGVTQSPTHLIKTRGQQVTLRCSPKSGHDTVSWYQQALGQGPQFIFQYYEEEERQRGNFPDRFSGHQFPNYSSELNVNALLLGDSALYLCASSFTSTYEQFFGPGTRLTVL.

The V call is TRBV2, the J call TRBJ2-2; 7 bases match TRBD2. CDR3 length: 16 amino acids. V trimming: 4 bases; J trimming: 2 bases; junction bases outside the gene matches: 7. Germline V lookup: CDR1 SNHLY, CDR2 FYNNEI. The CDR3: CASSVNGGGNTGELFF. CDR3 DNA sequence: TGTGCCAGCAGTGTCAATGGCGGGGGAAACACCGGGGAGCTGTTTTTT.

The rearrangement uses TRBV28 and TRBJ2-5; D ambiguous. This CDR3 has 12 amino acids. Trimming stripped 3 bases from V and 3 bases from J, with 5 bases between. The germline CDR1 and CDR2 sequences are MDHEN and SYDVKM. CDR3 nucleotide sequence: TGTGCCAGCAGTTTCCGGGAAGAGACCCAGTACTTC. It encodes CASSFREETQYF.

The table lists this clone with a few counts. The chain has TRBV9 and TRBJ1-2; 9 nucleotides line up with TRBD1. CDR3 length equals 14 residues. With V trimmed by 1 base and J by 6 bases, 4 bases remained unmatched. Germline CDR1 SGDLS, CDR2 YYNGEE. The CDR3 DNA is TGTGCCAGCAGCGTAAATACAGGGGGCGATGGCTACACCTTC. Amino acid sequence: CASSVNTGGDGYTF.

CDR3 protein: CASSYQGRYGYTF. CDR3 bases: TGTGCCAGCAGTTACCAGGGGCGGTATGGCTACACCTTC. The V call is TRBV6-5, the J call TRBJ1-2, with D tentatively TRBD1 (6 bases). Germline V lookup: CDR1 MNHEY, CDR2 SVGAGI. The V end lost 2 bases, the J end lost 5 bases, and 9 bases lay between the germline ends. This CDR3 has 13 amino acids.